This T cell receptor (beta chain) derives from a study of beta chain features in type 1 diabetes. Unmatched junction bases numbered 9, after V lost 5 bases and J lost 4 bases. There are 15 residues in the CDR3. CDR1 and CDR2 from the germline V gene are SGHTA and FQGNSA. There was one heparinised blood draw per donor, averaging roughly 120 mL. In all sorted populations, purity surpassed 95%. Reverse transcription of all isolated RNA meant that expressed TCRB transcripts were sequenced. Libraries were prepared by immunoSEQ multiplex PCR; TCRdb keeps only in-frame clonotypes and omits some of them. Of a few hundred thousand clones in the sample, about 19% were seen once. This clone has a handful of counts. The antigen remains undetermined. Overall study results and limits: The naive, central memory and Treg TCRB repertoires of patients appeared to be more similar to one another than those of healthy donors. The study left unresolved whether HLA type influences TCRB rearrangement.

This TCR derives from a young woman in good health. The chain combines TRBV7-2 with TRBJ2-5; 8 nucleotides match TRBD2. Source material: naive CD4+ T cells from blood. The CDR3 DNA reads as TGTGCCAGCAGCGCAAGACTAGCGCTTTCAGAGACCCAGTACTTC. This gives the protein CASSARLALSETQYF.